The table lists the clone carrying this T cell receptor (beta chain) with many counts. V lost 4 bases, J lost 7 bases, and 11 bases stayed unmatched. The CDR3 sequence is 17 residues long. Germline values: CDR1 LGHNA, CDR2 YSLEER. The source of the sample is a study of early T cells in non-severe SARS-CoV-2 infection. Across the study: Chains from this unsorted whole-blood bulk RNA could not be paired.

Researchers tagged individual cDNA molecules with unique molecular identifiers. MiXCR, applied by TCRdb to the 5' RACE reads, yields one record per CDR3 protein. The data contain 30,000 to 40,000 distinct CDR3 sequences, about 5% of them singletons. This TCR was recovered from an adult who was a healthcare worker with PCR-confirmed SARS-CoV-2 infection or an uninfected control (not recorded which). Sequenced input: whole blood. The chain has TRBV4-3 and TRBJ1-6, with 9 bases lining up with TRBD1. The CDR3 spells CASSPSIPGQGNSPLHF. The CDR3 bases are TGCGCCAGCAGCCCCTCAATCCCGGGACAGGGAAATTCACCCCTCCACTTT.